The TCR beta chain under discussion was sequenced for a study of vaccination and CD4 T cells after COVID-19. Overall study: Sampling after COVID took place at a median of 101 days (range 35 to 161) following diagnosis.

Cultured CD4+ T cells had their DNA profiled by the Oncomine TCR Beta short-read assay. TCRdb used MiXCR to reprocess the PCR reads, holding one entry per CDR3 protein. The sample consists of some 11,000 distinct CDR3 sequences, roughly 26% of them appearing once. The treatment here: roughly nine-day PBMC culture with coronavirus spike peptide pools or control peptides (ViraFEST assay). ViraFEST used peptide pools to expand antigen-specific T cells, then sequenced TCRs. This clonotype showed up just a few times. Its matching antigen is unknown. The CDR3 totals 15 residues. From germline, CDR1 is MNHEY and CDR2 SVGAGI. V was pared by 2 bases and J by 5 bases, with 15 bases between.

The TCR sequence derives from a human donor who had recovered from COVID-19. Sequencing used CD4+ T cells from blood, cultured in vitro, obtained after SARS-CoV-2 vaccination. V usage is TRBV6-5 and J usage is TRBJ1-2; no firm D call. CDR3 loop: CASSYGVSPTYGYTF. The CDR3 region has the DNA TGTGCCAGCAGTTACGGTGTGTCGCCGACATATGGCTACACCTTC.